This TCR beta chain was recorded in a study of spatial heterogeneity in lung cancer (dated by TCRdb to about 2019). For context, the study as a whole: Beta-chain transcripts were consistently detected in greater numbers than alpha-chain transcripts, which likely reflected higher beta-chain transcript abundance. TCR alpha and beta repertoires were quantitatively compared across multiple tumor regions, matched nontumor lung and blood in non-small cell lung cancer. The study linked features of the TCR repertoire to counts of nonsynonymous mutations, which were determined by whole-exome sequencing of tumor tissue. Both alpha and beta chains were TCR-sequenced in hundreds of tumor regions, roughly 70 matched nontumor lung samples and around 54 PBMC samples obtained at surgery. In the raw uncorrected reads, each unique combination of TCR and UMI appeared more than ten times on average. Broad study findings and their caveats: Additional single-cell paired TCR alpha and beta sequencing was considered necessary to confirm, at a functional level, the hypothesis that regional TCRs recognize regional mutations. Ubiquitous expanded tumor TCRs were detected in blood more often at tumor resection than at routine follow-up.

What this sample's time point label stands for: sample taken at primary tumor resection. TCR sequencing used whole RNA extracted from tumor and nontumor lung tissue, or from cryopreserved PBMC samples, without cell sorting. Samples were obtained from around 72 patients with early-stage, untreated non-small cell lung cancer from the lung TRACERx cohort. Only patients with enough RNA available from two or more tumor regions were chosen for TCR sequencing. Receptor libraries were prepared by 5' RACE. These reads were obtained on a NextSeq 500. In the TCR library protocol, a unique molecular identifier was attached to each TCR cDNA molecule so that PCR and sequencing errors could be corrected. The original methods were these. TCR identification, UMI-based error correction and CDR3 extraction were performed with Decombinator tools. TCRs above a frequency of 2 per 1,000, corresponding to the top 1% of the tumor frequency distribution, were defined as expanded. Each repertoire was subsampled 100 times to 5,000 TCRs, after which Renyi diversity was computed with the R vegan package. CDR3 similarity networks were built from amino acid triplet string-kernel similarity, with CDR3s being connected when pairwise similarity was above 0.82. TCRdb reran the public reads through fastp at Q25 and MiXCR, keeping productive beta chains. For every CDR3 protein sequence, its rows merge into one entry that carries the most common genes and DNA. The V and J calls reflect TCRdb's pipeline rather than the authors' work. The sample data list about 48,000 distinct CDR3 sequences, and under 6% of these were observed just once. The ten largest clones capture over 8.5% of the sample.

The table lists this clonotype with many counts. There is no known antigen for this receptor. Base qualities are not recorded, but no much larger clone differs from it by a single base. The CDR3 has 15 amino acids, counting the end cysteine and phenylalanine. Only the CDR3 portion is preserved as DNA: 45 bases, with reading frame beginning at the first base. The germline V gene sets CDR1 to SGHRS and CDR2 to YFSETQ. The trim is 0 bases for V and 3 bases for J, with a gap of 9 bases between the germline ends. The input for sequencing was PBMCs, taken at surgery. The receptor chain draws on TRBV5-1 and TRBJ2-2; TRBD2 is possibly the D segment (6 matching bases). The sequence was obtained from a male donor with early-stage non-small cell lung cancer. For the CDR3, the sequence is CASSLVRDYTGELFF. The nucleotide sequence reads TGCGCCAGCAGCTTGGTACGGGACTACACCGGGGAGCTGTTTTTT.